This paragraph reports one T cell receptor beta chain. No antigen is known for it. Vbeta (60) and Jbeta (13) primers were used in the PCR. Measured with immunoSEQ multiplex PCR; TCRdb has only the in-frame clones, and not every one. This sample's table reports some 140,000 clones. The data are from a study of cytomegalovirus exposure and HLA in healthy donors. The study, taken as a whole, reports: Certain indistinguishable V segments, among them TRBV6-2 and TRBV6-3, were excluded. In a later analysis, compared with equally common non-associated chains, HLA-associated beta chains were more expanded.

This CDR3 has 18 amino acids. Trimming removed 7 bases at V and 0 bases at J, with 19 bases between. Germline V gene data show CDR1 as SNHLY and CDR2 as FYNNEI. The sequenced material came from PBMCs. The chain uses TRBV2 and TRBJ1-6; D not resolved. The origin of this receptor is an older woman in good health and CMV-seronegative. As DNA, the CDR3 is TGTGCCAGCACCACCTCAGAACACTACAACTCCTATAATTCACCCCTCCACTTT. It translates to CASTTSEHYNSYNSPLHF.